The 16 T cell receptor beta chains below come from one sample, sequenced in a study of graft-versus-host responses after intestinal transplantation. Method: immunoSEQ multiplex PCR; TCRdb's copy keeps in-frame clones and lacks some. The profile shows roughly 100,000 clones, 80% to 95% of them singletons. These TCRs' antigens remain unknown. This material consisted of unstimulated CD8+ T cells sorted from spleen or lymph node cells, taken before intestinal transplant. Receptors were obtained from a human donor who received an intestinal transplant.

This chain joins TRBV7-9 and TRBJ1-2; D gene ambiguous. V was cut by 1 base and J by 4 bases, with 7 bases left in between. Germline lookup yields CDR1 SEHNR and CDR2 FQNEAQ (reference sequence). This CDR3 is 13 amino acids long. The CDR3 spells CASSLDELYGYTF. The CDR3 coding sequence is TGTGCCAGCAGCTTAGACGAACTCTATGGCTACACCTTC.

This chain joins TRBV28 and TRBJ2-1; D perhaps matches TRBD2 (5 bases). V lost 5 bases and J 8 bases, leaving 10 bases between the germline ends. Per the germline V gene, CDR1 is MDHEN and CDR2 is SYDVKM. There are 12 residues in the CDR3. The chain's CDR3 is CASSPEEDEQFF. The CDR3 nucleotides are TGTGCCAGCAGTCCCGAGGAGGATGAGCAGTTCTTC.

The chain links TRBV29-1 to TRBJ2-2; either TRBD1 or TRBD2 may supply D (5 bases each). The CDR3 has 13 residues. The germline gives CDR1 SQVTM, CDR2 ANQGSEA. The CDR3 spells CTYRGANTGELFF. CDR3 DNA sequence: TGCACCTACCGAGGGGCGAACACCGGGGAGCTGTTTTTT.

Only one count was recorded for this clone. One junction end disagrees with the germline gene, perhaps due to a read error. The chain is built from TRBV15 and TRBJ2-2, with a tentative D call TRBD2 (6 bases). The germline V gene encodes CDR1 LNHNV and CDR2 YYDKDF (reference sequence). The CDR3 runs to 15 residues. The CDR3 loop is CATSRIAVGSGELLF. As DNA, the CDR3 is TGTGCCACCAGCAGAATAGCGGTTGGTTCCGGGGAGCTGCTTTTT.

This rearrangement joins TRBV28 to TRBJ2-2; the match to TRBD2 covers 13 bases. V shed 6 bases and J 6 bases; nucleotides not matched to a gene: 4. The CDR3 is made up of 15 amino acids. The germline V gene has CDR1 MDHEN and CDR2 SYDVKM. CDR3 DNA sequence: TGTGCCAGCAGCCCACTAGCGGGGGGGCCCGGGGAGCTGTTTTTT. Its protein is CASSPLAGGPGELFF.

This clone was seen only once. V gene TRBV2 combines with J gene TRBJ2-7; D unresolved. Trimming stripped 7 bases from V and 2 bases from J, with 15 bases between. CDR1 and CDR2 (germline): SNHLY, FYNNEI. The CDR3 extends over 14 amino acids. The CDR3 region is CASKVTGLTYEQYF. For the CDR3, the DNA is TGTGCCAGCAAAGTTACCGGGCTTACCTACGAGCAGTACTTC.

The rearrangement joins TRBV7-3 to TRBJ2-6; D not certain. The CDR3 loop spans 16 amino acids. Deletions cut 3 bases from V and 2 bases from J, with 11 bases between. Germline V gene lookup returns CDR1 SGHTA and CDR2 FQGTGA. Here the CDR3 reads CASSLISAAGANVLTF. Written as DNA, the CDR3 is TGTGCCAGCAGCTTGATCTCTGCAGCTGGGGCCAACGTCCTGACTTTC.

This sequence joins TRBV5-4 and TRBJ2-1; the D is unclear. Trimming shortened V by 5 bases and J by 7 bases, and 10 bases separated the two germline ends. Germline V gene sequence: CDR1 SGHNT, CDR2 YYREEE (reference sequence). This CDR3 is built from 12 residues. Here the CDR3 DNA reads TGTGCCAGCAGGGCCTCCGGAAATGAGCAGTTCTTC. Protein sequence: CASRASGNEQFF.

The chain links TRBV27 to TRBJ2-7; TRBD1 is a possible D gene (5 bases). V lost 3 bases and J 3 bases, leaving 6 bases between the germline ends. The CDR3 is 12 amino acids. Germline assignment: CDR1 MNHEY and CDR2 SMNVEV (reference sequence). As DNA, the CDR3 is TGTGCCAGCAGTTTCCAGGGCTACGAGCAGTACTTC. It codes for CASSFQGYEQYF.

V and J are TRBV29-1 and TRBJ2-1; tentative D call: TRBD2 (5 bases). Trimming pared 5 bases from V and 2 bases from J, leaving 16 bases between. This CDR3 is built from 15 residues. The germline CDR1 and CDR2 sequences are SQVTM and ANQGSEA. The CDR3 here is CSVPASGFTYNEQFF. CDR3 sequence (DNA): TGCAGCGTTCCCGCAAGCGGATTCACCTACAATGAGCAGTTCTTC.

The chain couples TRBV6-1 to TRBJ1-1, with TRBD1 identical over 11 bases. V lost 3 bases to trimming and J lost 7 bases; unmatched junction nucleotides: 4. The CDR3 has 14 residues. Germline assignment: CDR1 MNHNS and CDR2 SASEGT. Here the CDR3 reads CASSEDRGQVEAFF. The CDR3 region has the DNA TGTGCCAGCAGTGAGGACAGGGGGCAGGTTGAAGCTTTCTTT.

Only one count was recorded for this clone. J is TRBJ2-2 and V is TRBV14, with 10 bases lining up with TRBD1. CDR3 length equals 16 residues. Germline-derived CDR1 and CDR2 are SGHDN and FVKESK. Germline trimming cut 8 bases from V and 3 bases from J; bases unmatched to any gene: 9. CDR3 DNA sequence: TGTGCCAGCTGCTCGGGACAGGGGCTTTACACCGGGGAGCTGTTTTTT. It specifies CASCSGQGLYTGELFF.

CDR3 nucleotide sequence: TGTGCCAGCAGCTCCGGGACAGGGAAAGTATACGAGCAGTACTTC. Translation: CASSSGTGKVYEQYF. This chain joins TRBV7-6 and TRBJ2-7; the match to TRBD1 covers 9 bases. CDR1 is SGHVS, CDR2 FNYEAQ, per germline. The junction had 8 bases not matched to a gene; V was cut back by 4 bases and J by 4 bases. The CDR3 runs 15 residues.

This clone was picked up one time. In DNA form, the CDR3 reads TGTGCCAGTAGTAAGCTTAGCGGGGGGACGAACACCGGGGAGCTGTTTTTT. Its protein product is CASSKLSGGTNTGELFF. The rearrangement uses TRBV19 and TRBJ2-2; 10 bases are a match to TRBD2. CDR1 LNHDA and CDR2 SQIVND come from the germline V gene (reference sequence). The CDR3 is 17 residues long. Germline trimming cut 4 bases from V and 0 bases from J; bases unmatched to any gene: 5. Variable domain in full (rest from reference TRBV19 and TRBJ2-2): DGGITQSPKYLFRKEGQNVTLSCEQNLNHDAMYWYRQDPGQGLRLIYYSQIVNDFQKGDIAEGYSVSREKKESFPLTVTSAQKNPTAFYLCASSKLSGGTNTGELFFGEGSRLTVL.

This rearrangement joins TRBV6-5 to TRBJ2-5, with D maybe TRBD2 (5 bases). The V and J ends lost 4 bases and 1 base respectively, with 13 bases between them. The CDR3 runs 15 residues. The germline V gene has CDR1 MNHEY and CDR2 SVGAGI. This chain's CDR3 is CASSLVGASQETQYF. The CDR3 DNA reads TGTGCCAGCAGTTTGGTGGGAGCGAGCCAAGAGACCCAGTACTTC.

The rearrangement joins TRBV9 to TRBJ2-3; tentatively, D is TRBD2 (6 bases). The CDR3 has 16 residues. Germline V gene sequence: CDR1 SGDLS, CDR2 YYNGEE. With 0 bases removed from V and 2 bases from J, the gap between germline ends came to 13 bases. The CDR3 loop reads CASSVDWGEHTDTQYF. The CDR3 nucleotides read TGTGCCAGCAGCGTAGATTGGGGGGAGCACACAGATACGCAGTATTTT.